This T cell receptor (beta chain) was recorded in a study of blood T cells in healthy people across ages. Background on the study: When template switching was applied, about one barcoded beta molecule was captured per two T cells.

Germline CDR1 and CDR2: LGHDT and YNNKEL (reference sequence). The CDR3 length is 16 residues. Trimming removed 4 bases from V and 5 bases from J, with 17 bases in between. The authors ran a second PCR of 7 to 11 cycles using a sample-barcoded 5' primer and a J-beta primer mix. MiXCR, applied by TCRdb to the 5' RACE reads, yields one record per CDR3 protein. The sample lists under 1 million distinct CDR3 sequences, under 55% occurring once. The source material was blood. This TCR derives from a man aged 55 to 70 in good health. The chain couples TRBV3-1 to TRBJ2-2, with D possibly being TRBD1 (6 bases). CDR3 sequence reads: CASSRDQTGTTGELFF. For the CDR3, the DNA is TGTGCCAGCAGCCGAGATCAGACAGGAACGACCGGGGAGCTGTTTTTT.